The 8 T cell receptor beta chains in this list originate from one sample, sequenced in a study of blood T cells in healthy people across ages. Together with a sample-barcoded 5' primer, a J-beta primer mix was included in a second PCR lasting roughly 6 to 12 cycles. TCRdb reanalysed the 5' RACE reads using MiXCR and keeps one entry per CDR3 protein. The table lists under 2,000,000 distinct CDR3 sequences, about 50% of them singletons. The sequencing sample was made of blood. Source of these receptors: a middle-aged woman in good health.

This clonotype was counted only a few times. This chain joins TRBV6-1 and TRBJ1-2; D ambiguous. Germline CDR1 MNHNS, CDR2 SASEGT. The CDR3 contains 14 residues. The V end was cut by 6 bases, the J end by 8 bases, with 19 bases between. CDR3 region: CASSVRSDTSGYTF. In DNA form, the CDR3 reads TGTGCCAGCAGCGTTCGCTCCGACACGTCCGGCTACACCTTC.

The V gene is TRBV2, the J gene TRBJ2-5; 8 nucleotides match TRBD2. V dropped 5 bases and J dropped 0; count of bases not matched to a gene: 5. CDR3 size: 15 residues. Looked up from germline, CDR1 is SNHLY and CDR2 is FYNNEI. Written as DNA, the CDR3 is TGTGCCAGCAGTTGGACTAGCTGGGACCAAGAGACCCAGTACTTC. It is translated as CASSWTSWDQETQYF.

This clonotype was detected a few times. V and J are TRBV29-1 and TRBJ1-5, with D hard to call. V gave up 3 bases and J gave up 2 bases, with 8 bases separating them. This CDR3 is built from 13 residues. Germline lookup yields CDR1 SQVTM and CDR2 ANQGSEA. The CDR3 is CSVDPGGNQPQHF. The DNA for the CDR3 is TGCAGCGTTGACCCCGGGGGCAATCAGCCCCAGCATTTT.

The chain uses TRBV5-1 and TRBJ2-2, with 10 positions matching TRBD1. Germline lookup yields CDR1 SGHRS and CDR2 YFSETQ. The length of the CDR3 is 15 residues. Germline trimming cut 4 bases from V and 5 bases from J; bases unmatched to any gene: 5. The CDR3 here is CASSRGQGKTGELFF. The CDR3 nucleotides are TGCGCCAGCAGCCGGGGACAGGGGAAGACCGGGGAGCTGTTTTTT.

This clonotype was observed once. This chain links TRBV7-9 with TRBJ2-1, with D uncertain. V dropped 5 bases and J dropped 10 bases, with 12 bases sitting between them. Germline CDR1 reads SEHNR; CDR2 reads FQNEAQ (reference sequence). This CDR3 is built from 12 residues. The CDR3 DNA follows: TGTGCCAGCAGCCCCGCTTTGAAGGAGCAGTTCTTC. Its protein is CASSPALKEQFF.

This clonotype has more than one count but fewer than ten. CDR3 coding DNA: TGTGCCACCAGTGATTTGGGGGAGGTACCAGATACGCAGTATTTT. Translated: CATSDLGEVPDTQYF. This chain connects TRBV24-1 to TRBJ2-3; perhaps TRBD2 as D (6 bases). The CDR3 is 15 amino acids. Germline-derived CDR1 and CDR2 are KGHDR and SFDVKD. V was pared by 0 bases and J by 4 bases, with 10 bases between.

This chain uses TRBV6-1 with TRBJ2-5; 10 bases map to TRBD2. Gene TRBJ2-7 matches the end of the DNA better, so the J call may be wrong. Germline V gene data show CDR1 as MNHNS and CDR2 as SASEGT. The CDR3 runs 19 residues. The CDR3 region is CARPSGGVVQVRSSYEQYF. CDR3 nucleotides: TGTGCCAGGCCTAGCGGGGGAGTTGTACAAGTAAGGAGCTCCTACGAGCAGTACTTC.

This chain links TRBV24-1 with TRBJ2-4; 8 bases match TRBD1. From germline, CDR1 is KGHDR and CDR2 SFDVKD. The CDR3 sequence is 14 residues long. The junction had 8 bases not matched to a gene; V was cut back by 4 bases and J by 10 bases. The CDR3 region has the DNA TGTGCCACCAGTGACGGACAGGGAATGGGGATTCAGTACTTC. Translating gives CATSDGQGMGIQYF.